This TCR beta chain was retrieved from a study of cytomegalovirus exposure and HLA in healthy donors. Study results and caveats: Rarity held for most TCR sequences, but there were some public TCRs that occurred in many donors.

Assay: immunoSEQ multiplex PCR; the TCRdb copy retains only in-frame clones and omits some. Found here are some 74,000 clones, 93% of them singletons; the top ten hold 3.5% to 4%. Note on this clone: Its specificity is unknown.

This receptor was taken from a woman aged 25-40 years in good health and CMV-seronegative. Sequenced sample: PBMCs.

The CDR3 loop is CASSMSRDSNGYTF. The CDR3 nucleotides read TGTGCCAGTAGTATGTCCCGGGACAGTAATGGCTACACCTTC. This chain connects TRBV19 to TRBJ1-2, with 7 bases aligning to TRBD1. There are 14 residues in the CDR3. In germline, CDR1 is LNHDA, CDR2 SQIVND (reference sequence). V lost 3 bases and J lost 6; bases outside the gene matches: 7.